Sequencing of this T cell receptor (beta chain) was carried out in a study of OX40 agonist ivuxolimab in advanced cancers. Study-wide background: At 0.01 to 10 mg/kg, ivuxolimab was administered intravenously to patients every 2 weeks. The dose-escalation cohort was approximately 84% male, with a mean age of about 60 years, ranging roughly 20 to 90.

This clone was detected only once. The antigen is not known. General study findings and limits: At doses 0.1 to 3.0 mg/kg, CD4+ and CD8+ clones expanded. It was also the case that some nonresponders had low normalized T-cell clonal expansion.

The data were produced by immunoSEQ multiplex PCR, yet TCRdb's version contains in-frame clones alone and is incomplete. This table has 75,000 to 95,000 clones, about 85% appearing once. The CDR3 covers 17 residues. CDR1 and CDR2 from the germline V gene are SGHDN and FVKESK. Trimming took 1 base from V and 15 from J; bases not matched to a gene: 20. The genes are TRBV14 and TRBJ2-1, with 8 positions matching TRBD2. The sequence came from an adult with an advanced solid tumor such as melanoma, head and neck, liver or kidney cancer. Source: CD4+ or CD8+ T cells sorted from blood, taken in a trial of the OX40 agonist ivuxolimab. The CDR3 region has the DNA TGTGCCAGCAGCCAAGTGTCGGGAGGGCTAGCGGTAAATACCCGGTTCTTC. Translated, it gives CASSQVSGGLAVNTRFF.